The 27 T cell receptor beta chains below come from one sample, sequenced in a study of monozygotic twins with inflammatory bowel disease. From its re-call of the 5' RACE reads, TCRdb lists each CDR3 protein once, without DNA. The specimen's table records 330,000 or so distinct CDR3 sequences. Sequenced material: blood. The receptors here all came from a human donor with ulcerative colitis or Crohn's disease, or a healthy co-twin of an affected twin (not recorded which).

The gene calls are TRBV11-2 and TRBJ2-3; the TCRdb D gene call, TRBD2, has no DNA to confirm it. The CDR3 sequence is 18 residues long. Germline V gene data show CDR1 as SGHAT and CDR2 as FQNNGV. The CDR3 loop is CASSYRLAGGPGTDTQYF.

The chain combines TRBV19 with TRBJ2-7; TCRdb's D call of TRBD2 is untestable without DNA. Germline CDR1 reads LNHDA; CDR2 reads SQIVND (reference sequence). There are 15 residues in the CDR3. CDR3: CASSIGLAGGIKQYF. Filled out from reference TRBV19 and TRBJ2-7, the complete variable domain reads DGGITQSPKYLFRKEGQNVTLSCEQNLNHDAMYWYRQDPGQGLRLIYYSQIVNDFQKGDIAEGYSVSREKKESFPLTVTSAQKNPTAFYLCASSIGLAGGIKQYFGPGTRLTVT.

The J gene is TRBJ2-3, the V gene TRBV28. CDR3 length: 14 residues. The germline V gene has CDR1 MDHEN and CDR2 SYDVKM. CDR3 protein: CASSSFLGTDTQYF.

V gene TRBV5-5 combines with J gene TRBJ2-7; TCRdb's D call, TRBD1, is unchecked because there is no DNA. The germline gives CDR1 SGHKS, CDR2 YYEKEE (reference sequence). The CDR3 is made up of 16 amino acids. The CDR3 reads CASSSLPPPSSYEQYF.

The chain combines TRBV4-3 with TRBJ2-3; no DNA is available, so the TRBD1 call from TCRdb remains unchecked. Germline CDR1 is LGHNA and CDR2 is YSLEER. The CDR3 is made up of 13 amino acids. The CDR3 spells CASSQDLARPTHF.

The chain joins TRBV15 to TRBJ1-1; TCRdb's D call of TRBD1 is untestable without DNA. The CDR3 covers 15 residues. Germline CDR1 LNHNV, CDR2 YYDKDF (reference sequence). This CDR3 reads CATSRDPRGNTEAFF. The entire variable domain, with the rest obtained from reference TRBV15 and TRBJ1-1, is as follows: DAMVIQNPRYQVTQFGKPVTLSCSQTLNHNVMYWYQQKSSQAPKLLFHYYDKDFNNEADTPDNFQSRRPNTSFCFLDIRSPGLGDTAMYLCATSRDPRGNTEAFFGQGTRLTVV.

The chain employs TRBV4-1 and TRBJ1-2. CDR3 size: 14 residues. The V gene's germline CDR1 is MGHRA and CDR2 YSYEKL. The CDR3 is CASSQVGSSYGYTF.

The chain recombines TRBV20-1 with TRBJ1-2; TCRdb calls TRBD1, which cannot be checked without DNA. Per the germline V gene, CDR1 is DFQATT and CDR2 is SNEGSKA (reference sequence). The CDR3 length is 14 residues. CDR3 residues: CSARDRQANYGYTF.

The chain couples TRBV6-5 to TRBJ2-7; the TCRdb call, TRBD1, lacks DNA for checking. There are 15 residues in the CDR3. Germline V gene sequence: CDR1 MNHEY, CDR2 SVGAGI. This chain's CDR3 is CASSYSTPGSYEQYF.

V is TRBV5-1 and J is TRBJ2-2. The CDR3 has 14 residues. Germline CDR1 is SGHRS and CDR2 is YFSETQ. The CDR3 region is CASSLGSHTGELFF. Full variable domain (outside the CDR3, taken from reference TRBV5-1 and TRBJ2-2): KAGVTQTPRYLIKTRGQQVTLSCSPISGHRSVSWYQQTPGQGLQFLFEYFSETQRNKGNFPGRFSGRQFSNSRSEMNVSTLELGDSALYLCASSLGSHTGELFFGEGSRLTVL.

The chain has TRBV7-8 and TRBJ2-5; TCRdb indicates TRBD2, and absent DNA this call remains unverified. CDR3 length: 16 residues. CDR1 SGHVS and CDR2 FQNEAQ come from the germline V gene. CDR3: CASTIQAGGSRETQYF.

The V and J genes are TRBV7-2 and TRBJ1-5; TCRdb gives TRBD1 as the D gene, but with no DNA this cannot be confirmed. CDR3 length: 17 amino acids. CDR1 is SGHTA, CDR2 FQGNSA, per germline. The CDR3: CASRQTGTGGLNQPQHF.

CDR3 protein: CSVGELLATGELFF. The chain employs TRBV29-1 and TRBJ2-2; TCRdb's assignment of TRBD2 cannot be checked, as there is no DNA. The length of the CDR3 is 14 residues. Germline values: CDR1 SQVTM, CDR2 ANQGSEA.

The rearrangement uses TRBV6-5 and TRBJ2-1. Per germline, CDR1 MNHEY and CDR2 SVGAGI. CDR3 length: 12 residues. The CDR3 spells CASSERLGEQFF.

The J gene is TRBJ2-1, the V gene TRBV6-6; TCRdb picks TRBD1, but there is no DNA to check that call. Per germline, CDR1 MNHNY and CDR2 SVGAGI (reference sequence). CDR3 length equals 12 residues. The CDR3 is CASSARGDEQFF.

The J gene is TRBJ1-2, the V gene TRBV20-1; TCRdb reports TRBD1, a call that lacks DNA to check it against. CDR3 length: 14 residues. Germline V gives CDR1 DFQATT, CDR2 SNEGSKA (reference sequence). The chain's CDR3 is CSASNDRLNYGYTF.

V is TRBV4-2 and J is TRBJ2-1; the D gene TCRdb calls, TRBD1, cannot be checked with no DNA. Germline CDR1 reads LGHNA; CDR2 reads YNFKEQ. This CDR3 has 19 residues. This CDR3 reads CASSASPGTSTRSYNEQFF.

V gene TRBV5-1 combines with J gene TRBJ2-1; the D call from TCRdb, TRBD2, cannot be confirmed without DNA. Germline values: CDR1 SGHRS, CDR2 YFSETQ. The CDR3 has 20 amino acids. This CDR3 is CASSTPTGTSGSGSYNEQFF.

This CDR3 reads CSAQSSGHGSEQFF. V usage is TRBV20-1 and J usage is TRBJ2-1; absent DNA, TCRdb's TRBD2 call cannot be checked. Germline CDR1 is DFQATT and CDR2 is SNEGSKA (reference sequence). This CDR3 spans 14 amino acids.

The V and J genes are TRBV5-1 and TRBJ2-2. The CDR3 runs 14 residues. Per germline, CDR1 SGHRS and CDR2 YFSETQ. CDR3 sequence reads: CASSFLGGTGELFF.

The rearrangement links TRBV7-9 to TRBJ1-1. The CDR3 runs 14 residues. CDR1 and CDR2 from the germline V gene are SEHNR and FQNEAQ (reference sequence). The CDR3 loop reads CASSFYDIITEAFF.

The chain couples TRBV7-2 to TRBJ2-3; checking the TCRdb D call of TRBD1 is not possible without DNA. The germline gives CDR1 SGHTA, CDR2 FQGNSA. The CDR3 length is 19 residues. This chain's CDR3 is CASSLALIRRGASTDTQYF.

The V call is TRBV5-1, the J call TRBJ2-1; TCRdb indicates TRBD2, and absent DNA this call remains unverified. The CDR3 runs to 15 residues. Germline CDR1 and CDR2: SGHRS and YFSETQ. The CDR3 sequence is CASRRGTSVYNEQFF.

The chain uses TRBV20-1 and TRBJ2-7; the D gene TCRdb calls, TRBD1, cannot be checked with no DNA. This CDR3 region has 12 residues. The germline CDR1 and CDR2 sequences are DFQATT and SNEGSKA (reference sequence). The CDR3 sequence is CSAPRGIYEQYF.

This chain uses TRBV5-1 with TRBJ2-5; as DNA is missing, the TRBD2 call by TCRdb cannot be tested. This CDR3 comprises 13 residues. Germline CDR1 and CDR2: SGHRS and YFSETQ. CDR3 amino acids: CATSVGGTETQYF.

The chain carries TRBV7-2 and TRBJ2-7. CDR1 SGHTA and CDR2 FQGNSA come from the germline V gene. The CDR3 consists of 12 residues. CDR3 in amino acids: CASSYDWYEQYF.

The chain joins TRBV12-3 or TRBV12-4 to TRBJ1-1; lacking DNA, the TRBD1 call made by TCRdb goes unchecked. The CDR3 runs to 16 residues. This CDR3 reads CASSLRGAGGDTEAFF.